One sample yielded the 27 T cell receptor beta chains listed below, sequenced in a study of T cell repertoires in cytomegalovirus infection. Which antigens these TCRs recognize remains unknown. TCRdb reprocessed the reads via MiXCR and lists one record per CDR3 protein. Counted here are about 500,000 distinct CDR3 sequences, roughly a third occurring once; the ten biggest clones make up 15% to 20%. The specimen comprised cultured PBMCs, sampled from culture after CMV antigen stimulation. These receptor sequences come from a human donor in good health (CMV status not recorded). Some clones in this sample may be carry-over from other donors' samples.

This clonotype came up many times. V and J are TRBV12-3 or TRBV12-4 and TRBJ2-3; no clear D. The CDR3 loop spans 17 amino acids. Trimming stripped 3 bases from V and 0 bases from J, with 16 bases between. CDR3 protein: CASSFSGSPRSTDTQYF. In nucleotides, the CDR3 is TGTGCCAGCAGTTTTTCGGGCAGCCCTAGGAGCACAGATACGCAGTATTTT.

This clonotype was observed a few times. J is TRBJ1-5 and V is TRBV7-2; perhaps TRBD1 as D (5 bases). CDR3 length: 16 amino acids. The germline V gene has CDR1 SGHTA and CDR2 FQGNSA. V gave up 1 base and J gave up 4 bases, with 14 bases separating them. This chain's CDR3 is CASSLDYRPKNQPQHF. The CDR3 region has the DNA TGTGCCAGCAGCTTAGATTACAGGCCGAAAAATCAGCCCCAGCATTTT.

The chain is built from TRBV19 and TRBJ1-5; possibly TRBD1 for D (5 bases). There are 13 residues in the CDR3. Trimming stripped 3 bases from V and 7 bases from J, with 10 bases between. Germline CDR1 is LNHDA and CDR2 is SQIVND (reference sequence). CDR3 nucleotide sequence: TGTGCCAGTAGTATGGGGGAAGGACAGCCCCAGCATTTT. Its translation is CASSMGEGQPQHF.

The rearrangement joins TRBV11-2 to TRBJ1-5, with TRBD1 as a possible D gene (5 bases). Germline V gene lookup returns CDR1 SGHAT and CDR2 FQNNGV. The V and J ends lost 4 bases and 4 bases respectively, with 14 bases between them. This CDR3 contains 15 residues. CDR3 protein: CASSSTRGKNQPQHF. In DNA form, the CDR3 reads TGTGCCAGCAGCTCAACACGGGGGAAAAATCAGCCCCAGCATTTT.

J is TRBJ1-6 and V is TRBV27; 9 bases agree with TRBD1. This CDR3 region has 16 residues. Trimming took 5 bases from V and 7 from J; bases not matched to a gene: 9. Germline CDR1 MNHEY, CDR2 SMNVEV (reference sequence). CDR3 residues: CASSKTGTGLNSPLHF. The CDR3 DNA sequence: TGTGCCAGCAGTAAAACCGGGACAGGGTTGAATTCACCCCTCCACTTT.

The table lists this clonotype with a few counts. The rearrangement uses TRBV6-5 and TRBJ1-1; no reliable D call. This CDR3 region has 12 residues. CDR1 and CDR2 from the germline V gene are MNHEY and SVGAGI. Deletions cut 5 bases from V and 11 bases from J, with 15 bases between. The CDR3 nucleotides are TGTGCCAGCAGTCTACGTCCCGGGAGGGCTTTCTTT. It translates to CASSLRPGRAFF.

This chain links TRBV5-4 with TRBJ2-1, with a tentative D call TRBD1 (5 bases). Trimming stripped 2 bases from V and 6 bases from J, with 9 bases between. The germline CDR1 and CDR2 sequences are SGHNT and YYREEE (reference sequence). There are 13 residues in the CDR3. The CDR3 DNA sequence: TGTGCCAGCAGCTTTCAGGGTCGCAATGAGCAGTTCTTC. Its translation is CASSFQGRNEQFF.

This clonotype was seen a few times. V gene TRBV6-2 or TRBV6-3 combines with J gene TRBJ2-1, with D possibly TRBD2 on 8 matching bases. Trimming pared 5 bases from V and 3 bases from J, leaving 17 bases between. The germline V gene has CDR1 MNHEY and CDR2 SVGEGT. The CDR3 is 16 residues long. The CDR3 is CASSANSGTVYNEQFF. CDR3 in DNA: TGTGCCAGCAGTGCGAATAGCGGGACAGTCTACAATGAGCAGTTCTTC.

The chain is built from TRBV19 and TRBJ1-2, with unresolved D. Germline CDR1 is LNHDA and CDR2 is SQIVND (reference sequence). The CDR3 length is 14 residues. Trimming cost V 3 bases and J 0 bases, with 8 bases left between them. The CDR3 DNA is TGTGCCAGTAGTATTTGGGGAGCTAACTATGGCTACACCTTC. This translates into CASSIWGANYGYTF. The full variable domain, rest sourced from reference TRBV19 and TRBJ1-2, is DGGITQSPKYLFRKEGQNVTLSCEQNLNHDAMYWYRQDPGQGLRLIYYSQIVNDFQKGDIAEGYSVSREKKESFPLTVTSAQKNPTAFYLCASSIWGANYGYTFGSGTRLTVV.

The chain employs TRBV20-1 and TRBJ2-1, with TRBD2 matching over 13 bases. The J segment lost 0 bases and the V segment lost 1 base, leaving 12 bases of the junction unmatched. CDR3 length: 20 residues. Germline values: CDR1 DFQATT, CDR2 SNEGSKA (reference sequence). For the CDR3, the DNA is TGCAGTGCTAGAGCGTTAGGGGGACTAGCGGGAACTGGCTCCTACAATGAGCAGTTCTTC. Protein: CSARALGGLAGTGSYNEQFF.

This clonotype was recorded a few times. The V call is TRBV2, the J call TRBJ2-7, with 8 bases fitting TRBD1. The V gene end was trimmed by 11 bases and the J gene end by 3 bases; junction bases not matched to a gene: 9. The CDR3 length is 13 residues. Germline V lookup: CDR1 SNHLY, CDR2 FYNNEI. For the CDR3, the DNA is TGTGCCGGCACCGGGACAGGCTTCTACGAGCAGTACGTC. It codes for CAGTGTGFYEQYV.

The gene calls are TRBV27 and TRBJ1-2, with TRBD1 identical over 12 bases. The CDR3 covers 15 residues. Looked up from germline, CDR1 is MNHEY and CDR2 is SMNVEV (reference sequence). The V segment lost 6 bases and the J segment 7 bases; nucleotides outside the gene matches: 9. The CDR3 DNA reads TGTGCCAGCAGAGATCCGGGACAGGGGGCCTTTGGCTACACCTTC. As protein: CASRDPGQGAFGYTF.

This rearrangement joins TRBV9 to TRBJ2-5, with a tentative D call TRBD1 (5 bases). The CDR3 runs 18 residues. Trimming took off 0 bases at V and 1 base at J, with 19 bases between the two ends. CDR1 and CDR2 (germline): SGDLS, YYNGEE. CDR3 amino acids: CASSVAAGFGFGQETQYF. CDR3 in DNA: TGTGCCAGCAGCGTAGCGGCAGGGTTCGGTTTCGGCCAAGAGACCCAGTACTTC.

This clonotype was counted ten times or more. The chain has TRBV7-2 and TRBJ2-5; no clear D gene. V was cut by 3 bases and J by 4 bases, with 12 bases left in between. There are 14 residues in the CDR3. Germline CDR1 is SGHTA and CDR2 is FQGNSA. The CDR3 sequence: CASSFNPGGETQYF. The DNA of the CDR3 is TGTGCCAGCAGCTTTAATCCAGGTGGAGAGACCCAGTACTTC.

This chain connects TRBV5-6 to TRBJ2-7, with a tentative D call TRBD1 (6 bases). Germline assignment: CDR1 SGHDT and CDR2 YYEEEE. The CDR3 loop spans 14 amino acids. V lost 3 bases, J lost 6 bases, and 16 bases lay in between. CDR3 amino acids: CASSYSGTPAEQYV. CDR3 DNA sequence: TGTGCCAGCAGCTACTCCGGGACACCGGCCGAGCAGTACGTC.

The sample holds a few counts of this clonotype. The J gene is TRBJ2-5, the V gene TRBV7-9; D gene ambiguous. Germline-derived CDR1 and CDR2 are SEHNR and FQNEAQ (reference sequence). This CDR3 is 12 amino acids long. Trimming pared 5 bases from V and 5 bases from J, leaving 9 bases between. The CDR3 region has the DNA TGTGCCAGCAGCCCCCCGCATGAGACCCAGTACTTC. Its protein is CASSPPHETQYF. Based on the CDR3 plus reference TRBV7-9 and TRBJ2-5, the full variable domain is DTGVSQNPRHKITKRGQNVTFRCDPISEHNRLYWYRQTLGQGPEFLTYFQNEAQLEKSRLLSDRFSAERPKGSFSTLEIQRTEQGDSAMYLCASSPPHETQYFGPGTRLLVL.

This clonotype has more than one count but fewer than ten. The V call is TRBV7-9, the J call TRBJ1-5; 8 nucleotides align to TRBD1. The length of the CDR3 is 14 residues. V lost 2 bases, J lost 7 bases, and 4 bases stayed unmatched. CDR1 is SEHNR and CDR2 is FQNEAQ in the germline V gene (reference sequence). CDR3 sequence: CASSLQGAYQPQHF. CDR3 DNA: TGTGCCAGCAGCTTACAGGGGGCATACCAGCCCCAGCATTTT.

The CDR3 region is CASSLVRGGLNSPLHF. Here the CDR3 DNA reads TGTGCCAGCAGCTTAGTTCGAGGGGGCTTAAATTCACCCCTCCACTTT. The V gene is TRBV7-2, the J gene TRBJ1-6; TRBD1 matches at 7 bases. The ends lost 1 base at V and 7 bases at J; junction bases unmatched: 7. The CDR3 consists of 16 residues. Per germline, CDR1 SGHTA and CDR2 FQGNSA.

Written as DNA, the CDR3 is TGCGCCAGCAGCCCGGACAGGAATGAAAAACTGTTTTTT. Amino acids: CASSPDRNEKLFF. The chain is built from TRBV5-1 and TRBJ1-4; 7 bases agree with TRBD1. The V gene end was trimmed by 4 bases and the J gene end by 5 bases; junction bases not matched to a gene: 2. Looked up from germline, CDR1 is SGHRS and CDR2 is YFSETQ. The CDR3 sequence is 13 residues long.

The chain carries TRBV12-3 or TRBV12-4 and TRBJ1-6; D gene unclear. Trimming removed 4 bases at V and 7 bases at J, with 14 bases between. The CDR3 is made up of 15 amino acids. CDR3 DNA sequence: TGTGCCAGCAGTTCGGCCACAGTTCCCAATTCACCCCTCCACTTT. It yields the protein CASSSATVPNSPLHF.

The gene calls are TRBV7-2 and TRBJ1-5; 9 nucleotides match TRBD1. J was trimmed by 2 bases and V by 5 bases; bases with no gene match: 4. CDR1 SGHTA and CDR2 FQGNSA come from the germline V gene. CDR3 size: 15 residues. Here the CDR3 reads CASSPWTGGNQPQHF. Here the CDR3 DNA reads TGTGCCAGCAGCCCTTGGACAGGGGGCAATCAGCCCCAGCATTTT. The variable domain in full, with the rest retrieved from reference TRBV7-2 and TRBJ1-5, is GAGVSQSPSNKVTEKGKDVELRCDPISGHTALYWYRQSLGQGLEFLIYFQGNSAPDKSGLPSDRFSAERTGGSVSTLTIQRTQQEDSAVYLCASSPWTGGNQPQHFGDGTRLSIL.

The CDR3 DNA is TGCGCCAGCAGCCAAGAGCGGCTGAGGGGACAGGGATCTGGGGCCAACGTCCTGACTTTC. This codes for CASSQERLRGQGSGANVLTF. J is TRBJ2-6 and V is TRBV4-1, with 9 bases matching TRBD1. CDR3 length: 20 amino acids. The V gene's germline CDR1 is MGHRA and CDR2 YSYEKL. With V trimmed by 0 bases and J by 1 base, 10 bases remained unmatched.

V and J are TRBV24-1 and TRBJ2-3, with a possible D match to TRBD1 (6 bases). The CDR3 loop spans 15 amino acids. V was trimmed by 7 bases and J by 0 bases, leaving 13 bases between them. Germline V lookup: CDR1 KGHDR, CDR2 SFDVKD. The CDR3 sequence: CATSRGGTSTDTQYF. DNA for the CDR3: TGTGCCACCAGCAGGGGCGGAACTAGCACAGATACGCAGTATTTT.

CDR3 loop: CSASNFAVVHNEQFF. The CDR3 DNA sequence: TGCAGTGCTAGTAATTTCGCTGTAGTACACAATGAGCAGTTCTTC. The chain recombines TRBV20-1 with TRBJ2-1; D not certain. From germline, CDR1 is DFQATT and CDR2 SNEGSKA (reference sequence). The V and J ends lost 3 bases and 5 bases respectively, with 17 bases between them. This CDR3 spans 15 amino acids.

This clonotype was detected ten times or more. The V call is TRBV7-8, the J call TRBJ2-7; possible D gene TRBD1, 5 bases. With 2 bases removed from V and 0 bases from J, the gap between germline ends came to 20 bases. This CDR3 region has 18 residues. Germline V gives CDR1 SGHVS, CDR2 FQNEAQ. Here the CDR3 reads CASSLTGLRRTSSYEQYV. The CDR3 DNA reads TGTGCCAGCAGCTTAACTGGCTTGAGGCGGACAAGCTCCTACGAGCAGTACGTC.

The rearrangement links TRBV6-6 to TRBJ2-7; D unclear. Germline CDR1 and CDR2: MNHNY and SVGAGI (reference sequence). V lost 4 bases and J 6 bases, leaving 7 bases between the germline ends. This CDR3 contains 11 residues. CDR3 region: CASSFGPEQYF. In nucleotides, the CDR3 is TGTGCCAGCAGTTTCGGACCCGAGCAGTACTTC.

J is TRBJ2-1 and V is TRBV6-2 or TRBV6-3, with 9 bases lining up with TRBD1. V lost 6 bases, J lost 7 bases, and 4 bases stayed unmatched. The CDR3 extends over 13 amino acids. Germline V gives CDR1 MNHEY, CDR2 SVGEGT. The CDR3 region is CASRLQGANEQFF. CDR3 DNA sequence: TGTGCCAGCAGACTACAGGGGGCAAATGAGCAGTTCTTC.